This entry is about one TCR beta chain. CDR1 and CDR2 (germline): SNHLY, FYNNEI. V shed 8 bases and J shed 4 bases, with 15 bases lying between them. The CDR3 length is 14 residues. 13 Jbeta primers and 60 Vbeta primers were used for the PCR. The assay was immunoSEQ multiplex PCR, and TCRdb's table has in-frame clones only and misses some. Of 110,000 to 150,000 clones listed, 75% are singletons. This sample was included in a study of cytomegalovirus exposure and HLA in healthy donors. Study-level background: As released early, the data held 70 million to 100 million unique TCRs from HLA-typed donors.

Sample: PBMCs. This TCR derives from a man aged 25-45 years in good health and CMV-seronegative. The chain is built from TRBV2 and TRBJ1-3; D unresolved. In DNA form, the CDR3 reads TGTGCCAGCGCCGGGGAGGCGGGGGGAAACACCATATATTTT. As protein: CASAGEAGGNTIYF.